The clone carrying this T cell receptor (beta chain) was recorded a few times. Germline V CDR1 and CDR2: SGHDN, FVKESK. The CDR3 length is 16 residues. Trimming cost V 3 bases and J 6 bases; bases outside gene matches: 9. The sample's time point: patch test 2, 6 weeks after DPC sensitization. Treatment here: therapeutic diphenylcyclopropenone sensitization with weekly scalp DPC. One entry per CDR3 protein results from TCRdb running MiXCR on the RACE reads. The sample consists of about 140,000 distinct CDR3 sequences, roughly 12% of them appearing once. The data stem from a study of human T cells and chemical hapten exposure.

V gene TRBV14 combines with J gene TRBJ2-2; 8 nucleotides align to TRBD1. This receptor was taken from a woman between 50 and 59 years old with alopecia areata. Some clones in this sample may be carry-over from other donors' samples. The sequencing used whole blood, collected in connection with sensitization to the hapten diphenylcyclopropenone (DPC). CDR3 in amino acids: CASSQVTGVPSGELFF. Here the CDR3 DNA reads TGTGCCAGCAGCCAGGTGACAGGGGTCCCCTCCGGGGAGCTGTTTTTT.